This TCR beta chain was identified in a study of shared clonotypes between healthy human individuals (dated by TCRdb to 2019 to 2021). Study-wide context: Three men and a couple of women, aged 18 to 49 years, made up the cohort. Between about 0.8 and 9 billion PBMCs per donor were obtained by leukapheresis. Blood TCR repertoires of a handful of healthy adults were deeply sequenced to estimate repertoire size and the extent of clonotype sharing between individuals. Libraries were prepared and TCR repertoires were sequenced by different laboratories using diverse techniques, in order to increase sequencing depth and limit assay-specific biases. The paper as a whole reports these results and caveats: Sampling was restricted to blood, and TCR repertoires in tissue are likely to differ from TCR repertoires in blood. The genetic and exposure-history diversity represented was limited by the small number of donors. Pairwise subsampling led to the expectation that sequencing depth would affect the degree of clonotype sharing among donors.

Using the deep immunoSEQ assay, multiplex PCR amplified TCR CDR3 regions from genomic DNA. Extracted genomic DNA from each cell subset was spread evenly across all wells of several immunoSEQ 96-well plates, with each plate serving as a replicate. For unsorted PBMC, approximately 0.3 ug genomic DNA, equal to tens of thousands of T cell genomes, was loaded into each replicate PCR. Genomic DNA from unsorted PBMC was sequenced over ten immunoSEQ deep assay plates. Purified libraries were quantified with a Qubit 3.0 fluorometer, sized on a Bioanalyzer 2100, and re-quantified with the KAPA Library Quantification kit. Every immunoSEQ 96-well plate was sequenced on a dedicated single-read 150-cycle Illumina NextSeq 550 flow cell. As for the authors' bioinformatics: Because only junctional sequences without quality scores were contained in the immunoSEQ output, filtering matching that applied to full-length reads could not be performed. Sequences were annotated with PyIR, a Python wrapper for IgBLAST v1.9, using IMGT germline references to assign V/J genes and CDR3. Reads were filtered out if the reads had weak V/J assignments (E-value above 1e-6), no CDR3, stop codons, out-of-frame junctions, or ambiguous translated residues. V3J clonotypes were defined as sequences sharing an identical inferred V gene, J gene, and CDR3 amino acid sequence. The percentage overlap between two repertoires was calculated by dividing the number of shared unique clonotypes by the size of the smaller repertoire. Repertoire richness was assessed with RTK rarefaction, the Chao1 estimator, and Recon v2.1 estimates of unobserved clonotypes. TCRdb stores this immuneACCESS table with in-frame sequences only. Part of the clones is absent; in the studies checked, under half of the shortfall reflects unresolved V genes, and no reason is known for the rest. V, J and clone size are those of that table, while D and trimming were read from the DNA. The sample records some 470,000 clones, approximately 80% of which are singletons. Around 13% of the sample rests with the top ten.

The donors were healthy, HIV-negative adults who had no recently reported acute infections or vaccinations. Only Caucasian adults living in Nashville, Tennessee, USA were represented among the donors. For unsorted samples, 70 million to 95 million PBMCs were counted, and genomic DNA was extracted using the QIAamp DNA Blood Mini kit. After blood collection by leukapheresis, PBMCs were isolated using Ficoll-Histopaque density gradient centrifugation and then cryopreserved in the vapor phase of liquid nitrogen. The CDR1 and CDR2 encoded by the germline V gene are MDHEN and SYDVKM. The junction shows trimming of 6 bases on V and 2 bases on J, and the gene matches do not reach 7 bases of it. CDR3 length: 16 amino acids, cysteine to phenylalanine. Left in the record is the CDR3 DNA by itself, 48 bases read in frame from the first base. This clone has just one count. Its antigen is still unknown. No much larger clonotype is one base removed from it; base qualities were not supplied.

Specimen: PBMCs. Recombination connected TRBV28 to TRBJ1-3; 10 central nucleotides agree with TRBD1. The receptor's source is a woman between 40 and 55 years old in good health. Some clones in this sample may be carry-over from other donors' samples. CDR3 loop: CASRAATGGAGNTIYF. The DNA is TGTGCCAGCAGAGCTGCGACAGGGGGCGCTGGAAACACCATATATTTT.